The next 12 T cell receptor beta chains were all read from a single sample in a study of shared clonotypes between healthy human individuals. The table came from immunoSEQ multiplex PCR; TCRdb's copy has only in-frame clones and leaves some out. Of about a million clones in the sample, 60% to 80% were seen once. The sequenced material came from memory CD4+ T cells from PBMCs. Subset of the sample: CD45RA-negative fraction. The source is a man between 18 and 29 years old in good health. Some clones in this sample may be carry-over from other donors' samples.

The CDR3 loop reads CASSEWSGRGSYNEQFF. As DNA, the CDR3 is TGTGCCAGCAGTGAATGGAGCGGGAGGGGCTCCTACAATGAGCAGTTCTTC. The V call is TRBV2, the J call TRBJ2-1; 10 bases align to TRBD2. The CDR3 is 17 residues long. Germline V gene data show CDR1 as SNHLY and CDR2 as FYNNEI. With V trimmed by 2 bases and J by 0 bases, 4 bases remained unmatched. Together with reference TRBV2 and TRBJ2-1, the CDR3 gives the full variable domain: EPEVTQTPSHQVTQMGQEVILRCVPISNHLYFYWYRQILGQKVEFLVSFYNNEISEKSEIFDDQFSVERPDGSNFTLKIRSTKLEDSAMYFCASSEWSGRGSYNEQFFGPGTRLTVL.

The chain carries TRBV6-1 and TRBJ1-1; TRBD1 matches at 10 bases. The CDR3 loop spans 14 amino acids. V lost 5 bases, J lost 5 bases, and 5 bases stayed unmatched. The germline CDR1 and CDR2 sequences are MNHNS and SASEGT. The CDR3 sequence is CASSLGTGETEAFF. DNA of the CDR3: TGTGCCAGCAGTCTCGGGACAGGGGAAACTGAAGCTTTCTTT.

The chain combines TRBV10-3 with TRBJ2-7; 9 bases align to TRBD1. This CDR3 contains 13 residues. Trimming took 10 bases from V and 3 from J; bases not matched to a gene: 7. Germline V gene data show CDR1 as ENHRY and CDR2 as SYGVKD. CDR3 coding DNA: TGTGCCACTTCGGGACAGGGTGGCTACGAGCAGTACTTC. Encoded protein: CATSGQGGYEQYF.

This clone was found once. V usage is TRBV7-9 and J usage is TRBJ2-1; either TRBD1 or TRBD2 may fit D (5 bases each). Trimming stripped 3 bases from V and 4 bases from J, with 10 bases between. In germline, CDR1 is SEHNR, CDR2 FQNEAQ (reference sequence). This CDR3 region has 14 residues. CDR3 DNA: TGTGCCAGCAGCTTCCAGGGACCGTACAATGAGCAGTTCTTC. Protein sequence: CASSFQGPYNEQFF. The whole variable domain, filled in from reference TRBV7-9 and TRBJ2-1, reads DTGVSQNPRHKITKRGQNVTFRCDPISEHNRLYWYRQTLGQGPEFLTYFQNEAQLEKSRLLSDRFSAERPKGSFSTLEIQRTEQGDSAMYLCASSFQGPYNEQFFGPGTRLTVL.

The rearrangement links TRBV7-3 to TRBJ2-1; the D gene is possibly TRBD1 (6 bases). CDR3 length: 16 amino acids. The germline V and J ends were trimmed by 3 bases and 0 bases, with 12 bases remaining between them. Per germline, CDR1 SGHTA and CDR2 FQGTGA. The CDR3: CASSFNADSSYNEQFF. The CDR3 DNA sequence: TGTGCCAGCAGCTTTAACGCGGACAGCTCCTACAATGAGCAGTTCTTC.

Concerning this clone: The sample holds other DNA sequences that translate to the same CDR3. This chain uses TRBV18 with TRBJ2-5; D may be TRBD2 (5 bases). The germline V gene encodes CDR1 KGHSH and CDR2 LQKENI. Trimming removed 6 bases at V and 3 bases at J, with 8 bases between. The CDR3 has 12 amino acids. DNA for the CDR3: TGTGCCAGCTCCCGGCGGGAAGAGACCCAGTACTTC. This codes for CASSRREETQYF.

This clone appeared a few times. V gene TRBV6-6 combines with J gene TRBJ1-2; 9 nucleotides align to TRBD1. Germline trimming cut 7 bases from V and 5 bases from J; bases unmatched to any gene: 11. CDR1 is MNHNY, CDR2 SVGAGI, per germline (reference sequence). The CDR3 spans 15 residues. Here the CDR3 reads CASNQLGTGPYGYTF. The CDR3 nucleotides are TGTGCCAGCAATCAATTGGGGACAGGGCCTTATGGCTACACCTTC.

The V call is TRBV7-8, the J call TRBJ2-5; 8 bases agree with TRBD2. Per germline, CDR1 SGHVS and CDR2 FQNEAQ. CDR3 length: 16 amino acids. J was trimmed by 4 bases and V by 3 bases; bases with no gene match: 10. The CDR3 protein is CASSLEGGRLRETQYF. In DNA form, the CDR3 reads TGTGCCAGCAGCTTGGAAGGCGGGAGGTTAAGAGAGACCCAGTACTTC.

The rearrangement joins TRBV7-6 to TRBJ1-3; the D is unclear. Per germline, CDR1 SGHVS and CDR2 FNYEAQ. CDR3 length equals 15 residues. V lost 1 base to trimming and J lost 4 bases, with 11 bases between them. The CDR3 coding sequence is TGTGCCAGCAGCTTAGACCCCTCGGCAGGAAACACCATATATTTT. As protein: CASSLDPSAGNTIYF.

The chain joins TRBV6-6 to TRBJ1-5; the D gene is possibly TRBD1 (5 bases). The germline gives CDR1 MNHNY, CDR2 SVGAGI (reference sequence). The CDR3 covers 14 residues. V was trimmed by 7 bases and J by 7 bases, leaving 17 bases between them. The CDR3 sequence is CASTSPRVGQPQHF. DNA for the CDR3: TGTGCCAGCACCAGCCCCAGGGTGGGCCAGCCCCAGCATTTT.

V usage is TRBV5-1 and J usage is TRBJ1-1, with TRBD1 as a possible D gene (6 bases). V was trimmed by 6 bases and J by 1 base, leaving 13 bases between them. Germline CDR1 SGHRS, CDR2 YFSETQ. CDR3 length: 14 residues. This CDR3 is CASKEQGSNTEAFF. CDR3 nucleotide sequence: TGCGCCAGCAAGGAACAGGGATCGAACACTGAAGCTTTCTTT.

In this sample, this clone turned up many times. CDR3 sequence reads: CASSLRDRGQPQHF. Here the CDR3 DNA reads TGTGCCAGCAGTCTCCGGGACAGAGGTCAGCCCCAGCATTTT. This chain connects TRBV28 to TRBJ1-5; TRBD1 matches 7 bases. The germline CDR1 and CDR2 sequences are MDHEN and SYDVKM. The V segment lost 5 bases and the J segment 6 bases; nucleotides outside the gene matches: 7. The CDR3 is 14 residues long.